Below, 5 T cell receptor beta chains from the same sample are listed, as sequenced in a study of cytotoxic CD8 clonotypes in ibrutinib-treated CLL. This table comes from immunoSEQ multiplex PCR, and its TCRdb copy is limited to in-frame clones, with some not included. This table holds around 160,000 clones, 70% to 85% found once. Source: PBMCs, taken after 12 months of ibrutinib treatment. These receptors originate from a human donor with chronic lymphocytic leukemia.

This chain uses TRBV10-3 with TRBJ1-1, with TRBD1 matching over 7 bases. The CDR3 contains 14 residues. Germline lookup yields CDR1 ENHRY and CDR2 SYGVKD. Trimming at V came to 6 bases and at J to 2 bases, leaving 6 bases not matched to a gene. The CDR3 protein is CAIRQGQRNTEAFF. For the CDR3, the DNA is TGTGCCATCAGGCAGGGACAGCGAAACACTGAAGCTTTCTTT.

The chain uses TRBV11-2 and TRBJ2-4; TRBD2 might be the D (7 bases). Trimming pared 0 bases from V and 0 bases from J, leaving 15 bases between. There are 18 residues in the CDR3. The germline gives CDR1 SGHAT, CDR2 FQNNGV. The CDR3: CASSLDQGGTLAKNIQYF. The CDR3 DNA reads as TGTGCCAGCAGCTTAGATCAGGGAGGGACACTAGCCAAAAACATTCAGTACTTC.

This chain uses TRBV9 with TRBJ2-3; a weak D match, TRBD2 (6 bases). Germline CDR1 is SGDLS and CDR2 is YYNGEE. There are 17 residues in the CDR3. The V end lost 0 bases, the J end lost 5 bases, and 19 bases lay between the germline ends. The CDR3 nucleotides are TGTGCCAGCAGCGTAGTAGGCGGGTGGGGGGAAAAAGATACGCAGTATTTT. It encodes CASSVVGGWGEKDTQYF. Filled out from reference TRBV9 and TRBJ2-3, the complete variable domain reads DSGVTQTPKHLITATGQRVTLRCSPRSGDLSVYWYQQSLDQGLQFLIQYYNGEERAKGNILERFSAQQFPDLHSELNLSSLELGDSALYFCASSVVGGWGEKDTQYFGPGTRLTVL.

V gene TRBV27 combines with J gene TRBJ2-5; D is tentatively TRBD1 or TRBD2 (7 bases each). The germline gives CDR1 MNHEY, CDR2 SMNVEV (reference sequence). The V end was cut by 5 bases, the J end by 4 bases, with 29 bases between. The CDR3 has 19 residues. The CDR3 sequence: CASSPKGFGRGGGGETQYF. As DNA, the CDR3 is TGTGCCAGCAGTCCGAAGGGATTCGGCAGGGGGGGCGGAGGAGAGACCCAGTACTTC.

The J gene is TRBJ2-1, the V gene TRBV5-1; 11 nucleotides line up with TRBD2. The V segment lost 4 bases and the J segment 5 bases; nucleotides outside the gene matches: 5. The CDR3 is 15 residues long. Germline CDR1 is SGHRS and CDR2 is YFSETQ. In DNA form, the CDR3 reads TGCGCCAGCAGCAGTAGCGGGGGGGCTAACAATGAGCAGTTCTTC. It is translated as CASSSSGGANNEQFF.